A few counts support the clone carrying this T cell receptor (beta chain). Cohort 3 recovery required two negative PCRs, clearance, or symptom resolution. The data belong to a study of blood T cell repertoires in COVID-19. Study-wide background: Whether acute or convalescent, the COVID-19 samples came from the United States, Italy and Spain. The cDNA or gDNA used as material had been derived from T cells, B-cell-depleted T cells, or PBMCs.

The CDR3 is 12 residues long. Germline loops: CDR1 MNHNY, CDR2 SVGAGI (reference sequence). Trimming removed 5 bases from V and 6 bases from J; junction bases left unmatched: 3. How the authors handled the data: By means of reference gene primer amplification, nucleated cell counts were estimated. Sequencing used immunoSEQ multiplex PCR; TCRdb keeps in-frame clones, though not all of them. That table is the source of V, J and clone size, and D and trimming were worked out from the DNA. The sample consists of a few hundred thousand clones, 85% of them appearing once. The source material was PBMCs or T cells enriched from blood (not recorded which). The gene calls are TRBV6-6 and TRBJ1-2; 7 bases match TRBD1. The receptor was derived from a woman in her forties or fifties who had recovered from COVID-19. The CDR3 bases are TGTGCCAGCAGTGACAGGGTGGATGGCTACACCTTC. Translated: CASSDRVDGYTF.